What follows are 10 T cell receptor beta chains derived from one specimen sequenced in a study of low-dose radiotherapy and immunotherapy resistance in tumors. TRAV- and TRBV-specific primers, spanning alpha and beta chains, primed first-strand cDNA. TCRs were amplified for roughly 22 PCR cycles with a constant-region primer and V-primer adapter. TCRdb ran MiXCR on the reads and lists one entry per CDR3 protein. Here the sample spans around 33,000 distinct CDR3 sequences, around 54% being singletons. Documented time point: after trial treatment. Specified treatment: LDRT plus nivolumab, ipilimumab, low-dose cyclophosphamide and aspirin (RACIN trial). The sample was PBMCs, taken after low-dose radiotherapy plus immunotherapy. These TCRs come from a male donor with gallbladder cancer.

V is TRBV12-3 or TRBV12-4 and J is TRBJ1-2; D gene uncertain. This CDR3 is built from 13 residues. With 3 bases removed from V and 7 bases from J, the gap between germline ends came to 12 bases. CDR3: CASSLALYSGYTF. For the CDR3, the DNA is TGTGCCAGCAGTTTGGCCCTTTACTCTGGCTACACCTTC.

Note on this clonotype: A far larger clone differs by one base, so this is likely a read error. The V and J genes are TRBV6-1 and TRBJ2-7; 8 bases are shared with TRBD2. After removal of 6 bases from V and 7 bases from J, the junction contained 11 bases not matched to a gene. CDR1 and CDR2 from the germline V gene are MNHNS and SASEGT. The CDR3 runs 14 residues. CDR3 DNA sequence: TGTGCCAGCAGAACTAGCGGACTCTTTAATGAGCAGTACTTC. It encodes CASRTSGLFNEQYF.

This clonotype has just a few counts. This chain links TRBV4-3 with TRBJ2-2, with D possibly being TRBD1 (5 bases). V was shortened by 1 base and J by 6 bases, with 9 bases between the two germline ends. This CDR3 has 14 residues. Germline lookup yields CDR1 LGHNA and CDR2 YSLEER. CDR3: CASSQGPGSGELFF. CDR3 coding DNA: TGCGCCAGCAGCCAAGGGCCAGGGTCCGGGGAGCTGTTTTTT.

With regard to this clonotype: No DNA is shown, since the ends of the CDR3 on it are uncertain; the CDR3 is the one TCRdb lists. The chain is built from TRBV19 and TRBJ2-2; the D call of TRBD2 is as the table states it, not checked on the DNA. Germline V lookup: CDR1 LNHDA, CDR2 SQIVND (reference sequence). With termini counted, the CDR3 has 14 amino acids. The CDR3 sequence is CASTSGDNTGELFF.

This clonotype appeared a single time. The chain uses TRBV7-6 and TRBJ2-7, with D possibly called TRBD1 or TRBD2 (7 bases each). CDR3 length: 15 residues. Per the germline V gene, CDR1 is SGHVS and CDR2 is FNYEAQ. V was cut by 4 bases and J by 1 base, with 14 bases left in between. DNA for the CDR3: TGTGCCAGCAGCTCAATTCAGGGGGGGTCCTACGAGCAGTACTTC. Amino acids: CASSSIQGGSYEQYF. Looking up the rest from reference TRBV7-6 and TRBJ2-7 gives the full variable domain: GAGVSQSPRYKVTKRGQDVALRCDPISGHVSLYWYRQALGQGPEFLTYFNYEAQQDKSGLPNDRFSAERPEGSISTLTIQRTEQRDSAMYRCASSSIQGGSYEQYFGPGTRLTVT.

The chain is built from TRBV28 and TRBJ2-1; D ambiguous. CDR1 is MDHEN, CDR2 SYDVKM, per germline. CDR3 length equals 15 residues. V lost 5 bases and J lost 12, with 23 bases in between. The CDR3 DNA sequence: TGTGCCAGCAGTCGTACCCTAAGCCGCACAGATACGCAGTTCTTC. It translates to CASSRTLSRTDTQFF.

Remarks on this clonotype: With a far larger clone one base away, a read error is the likely cause. The CDR3 does not close with the conserved phenylalanine or tryptophan, likely indicating a read error. The chain is built from TRBV28 and TRBJ2-5; D unresolved. Trimming left V 5 bases short and J 2 bases short, with 15 bases between. Germline V gene sequence: CDR1 MDHEN, CDR2 SYDVKM. The length of the CDR3 is 15 residues. The CDR3 DNA is TGTGCCAGCAGTCCCTATTCGGTGGCACAAGAGACCCAGTACTTG. Protein sequence: CASSPYSVAQETQYL.

The chain combines TRBV27 with TRBJ2-7; TRBD2 matches 14 bases. Germline CDR1 MNHEY, CDR2 SMNVEV (reference sequence). Germline trimming cut 4 bases from V and 7 bases from J; bases unmatched to any gene: 9. The CDR3 runs 16 residues. CDR3 in DNA: TGTGCCAGCAGTTACCCGCCGGGACTAGCGGGAGAAGAGCAGTACTTC. Its protein product is CASSYPPGLAGEEQYF.

The rearrangement joins TRBV29-1 to TRBJ2-7; D tentatively fits TRBD1 or TRBD2 (5 bases each). The CDR3 contains 10 residues. V gave up 6 bases and J gave up 7 bases, with 10 bases separating them. Germline V lookup: CDR1 SQVTM, CDR2 ANQGSEA. CDR3 bases: TGCAGCGTAGGGACGGGAGAGCAGTACTTC. Translation gives CSVGTGEQYF.

In its sample, this clonotype is medium-sized (0.01 to 0.1%). CDR3 nucleotides: TGCGCCAGCAGCTTGGAGATCCGAAACACCATATATTTT. As protein: CASSLEIRNTIYF. The chain uses TRBV5-1 and TRBJ1-3; unclear D gene. The CDR3 totals 13 residues. Germline V gene lookup returns CDR1 SGHRS and CDR2 YFSETQ. Trimming removed 0 bases from V and 5 bases from J, with 6 bases in between.